Detailed here is one TCR beta chain. Sequence at one end of the junction differs from germline and may be a read error. The CDR3 spans 16 residues. Germline V gene lookup returns CDR1 DFQATT and CDR2 SNEGSKA (reference sequence). This sample is drawn from a study of T cells after yellow fever vaccination. TCRdb called the 5' RACE reads again in MiXCR, with one record for every CDR3 protein. The sample lists 45,000 to 65,000 distinct CDR3 sequences, approximately 6.6% seen once, with approximately 24% in the top ten. The origin of this receptor is a man aged 18 to 30 who received the YFV17D yellow fever vaccine. V gene TRBV20-1 combines with J gene TRBJ2-3, with D possibly called TRBD1 or TRBD2 (6 bases each). This specimen consisted of CD8+ T cells not binding an NS4B(214-222) dextramer, sorted from PBMCs, obtained 45 days after the first yellow fever vaccination. The CDR3 is CCARDEGGYSTDTQYF. As DNA, the CDR3 is TGCTGTGCTAGAGACGAAGGGGGGTACAGCACAGATACGCAGTATTTT.